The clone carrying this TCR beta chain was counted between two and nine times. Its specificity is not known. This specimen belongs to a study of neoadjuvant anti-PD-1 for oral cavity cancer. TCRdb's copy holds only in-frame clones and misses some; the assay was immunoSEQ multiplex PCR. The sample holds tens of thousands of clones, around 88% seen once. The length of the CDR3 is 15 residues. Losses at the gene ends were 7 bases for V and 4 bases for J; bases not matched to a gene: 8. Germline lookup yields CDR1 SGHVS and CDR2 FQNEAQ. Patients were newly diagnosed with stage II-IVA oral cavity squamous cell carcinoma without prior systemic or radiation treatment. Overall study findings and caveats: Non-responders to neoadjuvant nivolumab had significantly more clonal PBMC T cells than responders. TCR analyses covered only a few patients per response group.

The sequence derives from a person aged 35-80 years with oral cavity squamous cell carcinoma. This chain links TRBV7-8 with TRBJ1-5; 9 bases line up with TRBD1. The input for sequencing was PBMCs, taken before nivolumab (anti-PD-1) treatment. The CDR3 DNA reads TGTGCCAGCACCGACAGGGGGTTGGGGAATCAGCCCCAGCATTTT. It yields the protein CASTDRGLGNQPQHF.